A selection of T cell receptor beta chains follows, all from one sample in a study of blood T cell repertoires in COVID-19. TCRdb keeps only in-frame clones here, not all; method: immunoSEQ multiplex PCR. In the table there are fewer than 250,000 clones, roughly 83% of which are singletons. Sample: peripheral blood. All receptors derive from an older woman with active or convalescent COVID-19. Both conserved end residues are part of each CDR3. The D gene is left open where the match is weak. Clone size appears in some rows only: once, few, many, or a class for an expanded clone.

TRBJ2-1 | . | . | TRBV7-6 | TGTGCCAGCAGCCCCGTAATAACCTACAATGAGCAGTTCTTC | CASSPVITYNEQFF
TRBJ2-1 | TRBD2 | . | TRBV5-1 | TGCGCCAGCAGCTTGGGGCTAGCGGGAGTAATTAATGAGCAGTTCTTC | CASSLGLAGVINEQFF
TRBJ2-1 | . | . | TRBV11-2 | TGTGCCAGCAGCTTAACCCTCTTGAGCTCCTACAATGAGCAGTTCTTC | CASSLTLLSSYNEQFF
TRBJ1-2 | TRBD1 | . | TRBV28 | TGTGCCAGCAGTTTAGGACAGGAGAGGGATGGCTACACCTTC | CASSLGQERDGYTF
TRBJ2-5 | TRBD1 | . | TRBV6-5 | TGTGCCAGCAGTCACACGGACAGGGCGCAAGAGACCCAGTACTTC | CASSHTDRAQETQYF
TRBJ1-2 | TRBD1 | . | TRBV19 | TGTGCCAGTAGTATCCAGACCGGGACAGGCTATGGCTACACCTTC | CASSIQTGTGYGYTF
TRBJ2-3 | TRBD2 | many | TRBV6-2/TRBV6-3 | TGTGCCAGCAGTCCCCGGGGAGCGGGGGACCGCCTTACGCAGTATTTT | CASSPRGAGDRLTQYF
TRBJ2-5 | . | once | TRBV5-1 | TGCGCCAGCAGCTTGCTTCCGGGTGGTACGGAGACCCAGTACTTC | CASSLLPGGTETQYF
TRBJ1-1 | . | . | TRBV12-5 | TGTGCTAGTGGTTTCCACCGGGGGAACACTGAAGCTTTCTTT | CASGFHRGNTEAFF
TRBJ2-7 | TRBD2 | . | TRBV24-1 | TGTGCCACTGCGGGAGAGGTCCCCTACGAGCAGTACTTC | CATAGEVPYEQYF
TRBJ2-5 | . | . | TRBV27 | TGTGCCAGCAGTTTTTGGTCCGGGGGGCGGGAGACCCAGTACTTC | CASSFWSGGRETQYF
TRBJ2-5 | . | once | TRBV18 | TGTGCCAGCTCACCTTCCCGTGGGGCAGACGAGACCCAGTACTTC | CASSPSRGADETQYF
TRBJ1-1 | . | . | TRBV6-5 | TGTGCCAGCAGTTACTCGGGGGGCACTGAAGCTTTCTTT | CASSYSGGTEAFF
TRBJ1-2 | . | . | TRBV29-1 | TGCAGCGTTGAAGGGGGGGGCGACTATGGCTACACCTTC | CSVEGGGDYGYTF
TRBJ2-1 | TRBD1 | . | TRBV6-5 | TGTGCCACTCTAAGGGACAGAAACTTATACAATGAGCAGTTCTTC | CATLRDRNLYNEQFF
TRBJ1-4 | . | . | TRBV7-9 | TGTGCCAGCAGCTTCGGGGGTGGGGAAAAACTGTTTTTT | CASSFGGGEKLFF
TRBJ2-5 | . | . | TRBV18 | TGTGCCAGCTCACCACACTATGGCGAGACCCAGTACTTC | CASSPHYGETQYF
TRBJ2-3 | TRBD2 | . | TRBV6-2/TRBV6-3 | TGTGCCAGCAGTTACCAGGCTAGCGGGGGTTCAACAGATACGCAGTATTTT | CASSYQASGGSTDTQYF
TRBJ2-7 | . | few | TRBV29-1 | TGCAGCGTTGAAAAGGGGGAAAACGAGCAGTACTTC | CSVEKGENEQYF
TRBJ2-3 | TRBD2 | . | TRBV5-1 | TGCGCCAGCAGCTTGGCGGGGGGTACTAGCACAGATACGCAGTATTTT | CASSLAGGTSTDTQYF
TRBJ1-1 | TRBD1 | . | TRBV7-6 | TGTGCCAGCAGCTCCATAACAGGGGTTAGGTCTGAAGCTTTCTTT | CASSSITGVRSEAFF
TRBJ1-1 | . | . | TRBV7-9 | TGTGCCAGCAGCTTTACAGTTGACACTGAAGCTTTCTTT | CASSFTVDTEAFF
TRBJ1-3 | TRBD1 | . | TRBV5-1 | TGCGCCAGCAGCCTGCAGGGGACAGGGGCTTTCTCTGGAAACACCATATATTTT | CASSLQGTGAFSGNTIYF
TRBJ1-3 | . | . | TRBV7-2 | TGTGCCAGCAGCCGGGGATCCTCTGGAAACACCATATATTTT | CASSRGSSGNTIYF
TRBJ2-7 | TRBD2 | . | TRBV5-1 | TGCGCCAGCAGCTTCCAGCGGGAAGGCGAGCAGTACTTC | CASSFQREGEQYF
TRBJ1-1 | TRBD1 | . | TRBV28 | TGTGCCAGCACCTTGCCAGGGGGCGGAGCTGAAGCTTTCTTT | CASTLPGGGAEAFF
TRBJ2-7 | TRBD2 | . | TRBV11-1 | TGTGCCAGCAGCTGGACTAGCGGGGGCTACGAGCAGTACTTC | CASSWTSGGYEQYF
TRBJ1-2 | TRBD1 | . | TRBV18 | TGTGCCAGCTCGCCACAGGACAGGGACGGCTACACCTTC | CASSPQDRDGYTF
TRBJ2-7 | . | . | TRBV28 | TGTGCCAGCAGTTCCGCCAGGGGGGACTCCTACGAGCAGTACTTC | CASSSARGDSYEQYF
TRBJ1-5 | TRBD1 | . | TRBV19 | TGTGCCAGTAGTATGACAGGGGGCGGGCAGCCCCAGCATTTT | CASSMTGGGQPQHF
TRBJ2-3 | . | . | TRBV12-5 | TGTGCTAGTGGTTTGATCCTTAACAGGGGGAGGGCAGATACGCAGTATTTT | CASGLILNRGRADTQYF
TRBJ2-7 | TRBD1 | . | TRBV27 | TGTGCCAGCAGGACAGGGGGAGATCGGGAGCAGTACTTC | CASRTGGDREQYF
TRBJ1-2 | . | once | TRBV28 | TGTGCCAGCCACACCCAGGGCGTCTACTATGGCTACACCTTC | CASHTQGVYYGYTF
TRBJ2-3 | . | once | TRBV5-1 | TGCGCCAGCAGCTTGGCAGCGGGTTTTGACACAGATACGCAGTATTTT | CASSLAAGFDTDTQYF
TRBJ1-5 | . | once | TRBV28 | TGTGCCAGCAGTTTGAGTCAGGACTATAGCAATCAGCCCCAGCATTTT | CASSLSQDYSNQPQHF
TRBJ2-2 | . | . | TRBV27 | TGTGCCAGCAGTCTTAGGGGACTTCTAAACACCGGGGAGCTGTTTTTT | CASSLRGLLNTGELFF
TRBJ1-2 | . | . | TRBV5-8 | TGTGCCAGCAGCTTGGGCCGACTTAACTATGGCTACACCTTC | CASSLGRLNYGYTF
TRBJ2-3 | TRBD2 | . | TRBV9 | TGTGCCAGCAGCGGGCGGGGGGGGACTATGGCAGATACGCAGTATTTT | CASSGRGGTMADTQYF
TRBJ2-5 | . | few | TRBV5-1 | TGCGCCAGCAGCTCTGGCGGTCAGGGACAAGAGACCCAGTACTTC | CASSSGGQGQETQYF
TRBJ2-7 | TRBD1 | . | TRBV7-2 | TGTGCCAGCAGCAGGACAGGGGGTTACTCAGCCTACGAGCAGTACTTC | CASSRTGGYSAYEQYF
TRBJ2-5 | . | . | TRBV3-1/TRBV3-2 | TGTGCCAACAGCCCCCCTTCGGTTGAGACCCAGTACTTC | CANSPPSVETQYF